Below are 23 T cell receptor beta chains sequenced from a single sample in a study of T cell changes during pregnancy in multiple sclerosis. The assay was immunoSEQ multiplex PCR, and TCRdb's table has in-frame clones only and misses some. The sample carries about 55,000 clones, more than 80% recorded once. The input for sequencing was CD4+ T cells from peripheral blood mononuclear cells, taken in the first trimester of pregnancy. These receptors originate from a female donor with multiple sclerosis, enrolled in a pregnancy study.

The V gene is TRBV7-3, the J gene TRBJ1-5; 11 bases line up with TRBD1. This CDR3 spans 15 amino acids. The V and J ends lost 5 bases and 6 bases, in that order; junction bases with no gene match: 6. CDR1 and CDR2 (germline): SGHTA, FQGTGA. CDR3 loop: CASSAPGQGVQPQHF. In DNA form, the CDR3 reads TGTGCCAGCAGCGCCCCGGGACAGGGGGTTCAGCCCCAGCATTTT.

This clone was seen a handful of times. CDR3 bases: TGTGCCACTCCTGACCCAGGGGAGAACACTGAAGCTTTCTTT. Protein product: CATPDPGENTEAFF. The chain combines TRBV14 with TRBJ1-1, with a tentative D call TRBD1 (6 bases). The V end was cut by 10 bases, the J end by 1 base, with 16 bases between. Germline CDR1 SGHDN, CDR2 FVKESK. CDR3 length equals 14 residues.

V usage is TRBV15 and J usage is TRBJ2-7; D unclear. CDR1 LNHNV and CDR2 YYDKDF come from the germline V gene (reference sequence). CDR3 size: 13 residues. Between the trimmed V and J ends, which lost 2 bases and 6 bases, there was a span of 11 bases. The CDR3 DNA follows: TGTGCCACCAGCAGACGTAGAGAAACCGAGCAGTACTTC. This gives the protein CATSRRRETEQYF.

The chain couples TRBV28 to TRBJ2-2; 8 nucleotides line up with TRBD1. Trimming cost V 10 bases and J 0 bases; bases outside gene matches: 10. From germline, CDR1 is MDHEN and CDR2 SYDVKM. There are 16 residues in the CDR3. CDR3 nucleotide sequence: TGTGCCATAGCGAGGGGACAGGTGACGAACACCGGGGAGCTGTTTTTT. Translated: CAIARGQVTNTGELFF.

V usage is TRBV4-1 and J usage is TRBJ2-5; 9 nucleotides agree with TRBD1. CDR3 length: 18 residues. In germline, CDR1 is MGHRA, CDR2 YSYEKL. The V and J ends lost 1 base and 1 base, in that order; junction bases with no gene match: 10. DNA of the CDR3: TGCGCCAGCAGCCAAGTACGGGACAGGGCGGATTTCCAAGAGACCCAGTACTTC. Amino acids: CASSQVRDRADFQETQYF.

As DNA, the CDR3 is TGCGCCAGCAGTCCCTCACCTCAGAGTACAGGGGACACTGAAGCTTTCTTT. Translating it yields CASSPSPQSTGDTEAFF. The chain couples TRBV23-1 to TRBJ1-1; 7 positions agree with TRBD1. TRBV23-1 is filed as an ORF, its function uncertain. Losses at the gene ends were 4 bases for V and 3 bases for J; bases not matched to a gene: 14. There are 17 residues in the CDR3.

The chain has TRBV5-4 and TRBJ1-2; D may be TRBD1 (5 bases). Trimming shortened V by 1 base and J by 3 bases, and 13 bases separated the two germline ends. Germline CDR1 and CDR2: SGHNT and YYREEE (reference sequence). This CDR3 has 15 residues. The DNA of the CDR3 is TGTGCCAGCAGCTTGATAGGGGCGAGTTACTATGGCTACACCTTC. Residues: CASSLIGASYYGYTF.

The CDR3 nucleotides are TGTGCCAGCAGCTCCGGCGACAGGGAAGGCATTCAGTACTTC. Translating it yields CASSSGDREGIQYF. The chain joins TRBV5-6 to TRBJ2-4, with 7 bases lining up with TRBD1. V lost 3 bases, J lost 9 bases, and 9 bases stayed unmatched. CDR1 and CDR2 (germline): SGHDT, YYEEEE. This CDR3 spans 14 amino acids.

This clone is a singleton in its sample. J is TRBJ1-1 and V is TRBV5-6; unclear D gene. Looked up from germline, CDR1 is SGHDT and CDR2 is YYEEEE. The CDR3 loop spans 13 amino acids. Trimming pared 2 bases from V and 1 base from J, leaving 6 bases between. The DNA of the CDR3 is TGTGCCAGCAGCTTTCCGGGGAACACTGAAGCTTTCTTT. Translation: CASSFPGNTEAFF. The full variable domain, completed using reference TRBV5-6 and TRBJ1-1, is DAGVTQSPTHLIKTRGQQVTLRCSPKSGHDTVSWYQQALGQGPQFIFQYYEEEERQRGNFPDRFSGHQFPNYSSELNVNALLLGDSALYLCASSFPGNTEAFFGQGTRLTVV.

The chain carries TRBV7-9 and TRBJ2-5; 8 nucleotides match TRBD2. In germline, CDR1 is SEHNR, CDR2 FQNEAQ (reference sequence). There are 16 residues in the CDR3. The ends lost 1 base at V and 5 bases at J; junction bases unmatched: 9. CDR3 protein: CASSLVHAGGDETQYF. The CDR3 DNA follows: TGTGCCAGCAGCTTAGTACATGCGGGGGGTGATGAGACCCAGTACTTC.

CDR3 protein: CASSFDSGSYGANVLTF. The CDR3 DNA sequence: TGTGCCAGCAGCTTTGATTCAGGATCCTATGGGGCCAACGTCCTGACTTTC. The chain couples TRBV5-5 to TRBJ2-6; D not resolved. Germline V gene sequence: CDR1 SGHKS, CDR2 YYEKEE (reference sequence). CDR3 length: 17 residues. The ends were cut back, 2 bases at V and 3 bases at J, with 15 bases in the middle. Full variable domain (outside the CDR3, taken from reference TRBV5-5 and TRBJ2-6): DAGVTQSPTHLIKTRGQQVTLRCSPISGHKSVSWYQQVLGQGPQFIFQYYEKEERGRGNFPDRFSARQFPNYSSELNVNALLLGDSALYLCASSFDSGSYGANVLTFGAGSRLTVL.

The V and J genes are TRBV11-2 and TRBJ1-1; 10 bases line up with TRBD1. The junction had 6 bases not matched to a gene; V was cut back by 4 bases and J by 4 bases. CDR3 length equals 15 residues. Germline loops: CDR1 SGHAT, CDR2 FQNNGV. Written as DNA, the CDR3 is TGTGCCAGCAGCTCCCAGACAGGGGGCATCACTGAAGCTTTCTTT. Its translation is CASSSQTGGITEAFF.

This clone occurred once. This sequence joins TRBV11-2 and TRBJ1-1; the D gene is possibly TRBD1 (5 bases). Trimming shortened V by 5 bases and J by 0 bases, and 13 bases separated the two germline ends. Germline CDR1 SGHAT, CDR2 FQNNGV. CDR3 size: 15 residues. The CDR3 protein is CASSPHGAVNTEAFF. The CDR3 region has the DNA TGTGCCAGCAGCCCCCATGGGGCAGTGAACACTGAAGCTTTCTTT.

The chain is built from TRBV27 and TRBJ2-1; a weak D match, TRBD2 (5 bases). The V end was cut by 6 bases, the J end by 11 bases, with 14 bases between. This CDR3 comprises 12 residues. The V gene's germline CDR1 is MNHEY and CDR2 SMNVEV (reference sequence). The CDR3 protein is CASSEGGRKQFF. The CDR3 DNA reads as TGTGCCAGCAGCGAGGGTGGGCGTAAGCAGTTCTTC.

The CDR3 spells CAWSVLGNQPQHF. The CDR3 DNA is TGTGCCTGGAGTGTACTAGGAAATCAGCCCCAGCATTTT. The chain carries TRBV30 and TRBJ1-5; D is uncertain. V shed 0 bases and J shed 4 bases, with 7 bases lying between them. The CDR3 totals 13 residues. Per the germline V gene, CDR1 is GTSNPN and CDR2 is SVGIG (reference sequence).

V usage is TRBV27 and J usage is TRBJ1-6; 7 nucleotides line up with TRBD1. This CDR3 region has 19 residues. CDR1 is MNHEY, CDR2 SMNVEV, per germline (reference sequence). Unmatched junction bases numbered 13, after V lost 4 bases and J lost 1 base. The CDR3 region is CASSYPTNRGISYNSPLHF. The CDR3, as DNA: TGTGCCAGCAGTTACCCAACGAACAGGGGCATATCCTATAATTCACCCCTCCACTTT.

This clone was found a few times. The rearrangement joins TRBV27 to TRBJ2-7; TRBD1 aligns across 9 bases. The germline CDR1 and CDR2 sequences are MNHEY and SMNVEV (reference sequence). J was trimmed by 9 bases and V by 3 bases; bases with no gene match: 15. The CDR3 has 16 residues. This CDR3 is CASSFTGTGTGGRQYF. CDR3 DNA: TGTGCCAGCAGTTTTACCGGGACAGGGACAGGAGGAAGGCAGTACTTC.

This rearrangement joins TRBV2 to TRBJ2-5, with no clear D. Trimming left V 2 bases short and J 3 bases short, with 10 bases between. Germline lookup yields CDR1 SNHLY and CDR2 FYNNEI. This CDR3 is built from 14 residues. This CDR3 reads CASSESRGKETQYF. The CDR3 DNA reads TGTGCCAGCAGTGAATCAAGAGGTAAAGAGACCCAGTACTTC.

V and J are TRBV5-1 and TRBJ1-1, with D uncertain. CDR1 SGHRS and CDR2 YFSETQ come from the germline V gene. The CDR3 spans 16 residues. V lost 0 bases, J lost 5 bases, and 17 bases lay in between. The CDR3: CASSLAVDGGRTEAFF. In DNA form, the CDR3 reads TGCGCCAGCAGCTTGGCTGTGGATGGAGGGAGGACTGAAGCTTTCTTT. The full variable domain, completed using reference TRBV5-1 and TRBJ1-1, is KAGVTQTPRYLIKTRGQQVTLSCSPISGHRSVSWYQQTPGQGLQFLFEYFSETQRNKGNFPGRFSGRQFSNSRSEMNVSTLELGDSALYLCASSLAVDGGRTEAFFGQGTRLTVV.

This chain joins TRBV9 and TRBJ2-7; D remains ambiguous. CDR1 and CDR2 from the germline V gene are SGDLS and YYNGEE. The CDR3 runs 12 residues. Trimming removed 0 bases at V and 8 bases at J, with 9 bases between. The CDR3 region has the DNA TGTGCCAGCAGCGTAGGGCCTCGCAAGCAGTACTTC. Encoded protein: CASSVGPRKQYF.

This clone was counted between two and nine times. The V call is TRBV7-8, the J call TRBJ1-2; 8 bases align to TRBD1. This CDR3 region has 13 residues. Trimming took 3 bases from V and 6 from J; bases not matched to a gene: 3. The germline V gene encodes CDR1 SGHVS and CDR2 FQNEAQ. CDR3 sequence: CASSFPGQDGYTF. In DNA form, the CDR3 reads TGTGCCAGCAGCTTTCCGGGACAGGATGGCTACACCTTC.

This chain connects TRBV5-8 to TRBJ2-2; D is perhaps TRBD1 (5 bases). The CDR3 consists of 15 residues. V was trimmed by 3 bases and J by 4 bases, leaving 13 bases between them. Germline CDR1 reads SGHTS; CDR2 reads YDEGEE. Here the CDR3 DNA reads TGTGCCAGCAGCTCGTGGGGCCCGGCCACCGGGGAGCTGTTTTTT. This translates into CASSSWGPATGELFF.

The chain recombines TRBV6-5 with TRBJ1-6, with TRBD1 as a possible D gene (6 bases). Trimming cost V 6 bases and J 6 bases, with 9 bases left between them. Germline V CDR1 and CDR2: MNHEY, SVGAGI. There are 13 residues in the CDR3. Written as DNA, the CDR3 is TGTGCCAGCAGGGACAGCTTTAATTCACCCCTCCACTTT. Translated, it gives CASRDSFNSPLHF.